The rows below give T cell receptor beta chains drawn from one sample of a study of immune aging and cytomegalovirus after organ transplant. TCRdb used MiXCR to reprocess the single-cell sequencing reads, holding one entry per CDR3 protein. The sample has about 20,000 distinct CDR3 sequences; just over 35% are singletons. The antigens these receptors bind are not known. The source was CMV peptide-activated CD4+ and CD8+ T cells sorted from blood, collected at five time points, pooled. Receptor source: a female donor who had a heart transplant and CMV viremia. Each CDR3 is given with its conserved first and last residue. D genes are given only for firm matches. For some rows the clone size is stated as once, few or many, or as a class when expanded; others skip it.

d_call v_call clone_size cdr3_aa
NA TRBV27 NA CASSLYPRQGYEQYF
NA TRBV3-1 once CASSLGTGKGYGYTF
NA TRBV7-3 few CASSPIDGNTGELFF
NA TRBV7-2 few CASSLTAAYEQYF
TRBD2 TRBV6-5 NA CASSLGLANEQYF
NA TRBV9 NA CASSVGTVQETQYF
TRBD1 TRBV6-5 many CASSSLDRGGHEQYF
TRBD2 TRBV11-2 many CASSLGSGVNTYEQYF
TRBD1 TRBV25-1 few CASSDLDRGITGELFF
NA TRBV5-1 NA CASSFVGSTESQYF
TRBD2 TRBV20-1 NA CSARETSGINEQYF
NA TRBV6-6 NA CASSYPLTGNYEQYF
TRBD2 TRBV29-1 NA CSVAGYSGESEQFF
NA TRBV3-1 NA CVSSQSKGVPPLHF
NA TRBV3-1 many CASSLRRGSGANVLTF
NA TRBV6-5 few CASSYSMGGNTGELFF
TRBD1 TRBV6-5 NA CASSYNRGPGYEQYF
NA TRBV30 NA CAWGRVEGQYF
TRBD2 TRBV3-1 NA CASSHSLTGGWNEQFF
NA TRBV19 few CASSIGGGTDTQYF
NA TRBV7-6 NA CASSLPPLDTQYF
TRBD1 TRBV12-3/TRBV12-4 many CASSSGQGGRNEQFF
NA TRBV3-1 once CASSQGHSASPLHF
TRBD2 TRBV2 NA CASVGTSGRNNEQFF
TRBD1 TRBV6-1 once CASSSQGAVTEALF
TRBD2 TRBV20-1 many CSAGTSGYNEQFF
NA TRBV30 NA CAWSVGGGANVLTF
TRBD2 TRBV9 once CASSVGASGGASETQYF
NA TRBV14 many CASSLSMAGELFF
NA TRBV6-2/TRBV6-3 NA CASSYGSVDQGYF
NA TRBV30 many CAWSPWMTGELFF
NA TRBV5-3 many CARRCRRNHYGYTF
TRBD2 TRBV19 NA CASGDSAGVEQFF
NA TRBV4-1 NA CASSQENTGELFF
NA TRBV12-3/TRBV12-4 NA CTSKSVNIGELFF
NA TRBV7-9 few CASSPRRAVYEQYF
TRBD1 TRBV18 NA CASRTGTGGVLGGSEQFF
NA TRBV5-1 NA CASGQRDQETQYF
TRBD2 TRBV29-1 few CSVLYGLGRETQYF
TRBD2 TRBV18 few CASSSAGTSGRSYEQYF
NA TRBV2 few CASSEAGFAKNIQYF
NA TRBV20-1 few CSAREGTVTGELFF
TRBD1 TRBV18 NA CASSLDRGETQYF
TRBD1 TRBV7-2 NA CASSSDRGISYEQYF
NA TRBV30 NA CAWARRGSYNEQFF
NA TRBV5-6 NA CASSLWDEQFF
NA TRBV6-6 NA CASSYSGYSNQPQHF
TRBD1 TRBV4-1 medium-sized CASSRRSTGANEKLFF
NA TRBV20-1 NA CSGAETPTGELFF
TRBD2 TRBV20-1 NA CSAREASGTAEQYF